The 18 T cell receptor beta chains listed next were all sequenced from one sample in a study of OX40 agonist ivuxolimab in advanced cancers. Using immunoSEQ multiplex PCR, the repertoire was profiled, and TCRdb retains in-frame clones only, with some absent. The sample carries fewer than 55,000 clones, more than 70% recorded once. Sequencing used CD4+ or CD8+ T cells sorted from blood, obtained in a trial of the OX40 agonist ivuxolimab. The origin of the receptors is an adult with an advanced solid tumor such as melanoma, head and neck, liver or kidney cancer.

This clone was recorded once. CDR3 in DNA: TGCGCCAGCGACGGACAGGGCACAGATACGCAGTATTTT. Its translation is CASDGQGTDTQYF. The chain uses TRBV5-1 and TRBJ2-3, with 7 bases matching TRBD1. The germline V gene has CDR1 SGHRS and CDR2 YFSETQ. The CDR3 is 13 residues long. V shed 7 bases, J shed 1 base, and the junction held 3 bases outside the gene matches.

CDR3 amino acids: CASSQDHEAYEQYF. In DNA, the CDR3 is TGCGCCAGCAGCCAAGATCACGAGGCCTACGAGCAGTACTTC. The gene calls are TRBV4-3 and TRBJ2-7; unclear D gene. The germline V gene encodes CDR1 LGHNA and CDR2 YSLEER. Trimming removed 0 bases at V and 2 bases at J, with 8 bases between. The CDR3 runs to 14 residues.

V and J are TRBV9 and TRBJ1-3; D remains ambiguous. The V gene lost 4 bases and the J gene lost 0 bases, with 11 bases spanning the gap. The CDR3 has 15 amino acids. Germline V lookup: CDR1 SGDLS, CDR2 YYNGEE. CDR3 nucleotide sequence: TGTGCCAGCAGCATAGACGGGAGCTCTGGAAACACCATATATTTT. The encoded protein is CASSIDGSSGNTIYF.

With respect to this clone: Other DNA sequences in the sample encode the same CDR3. This sequence joins TRBV9 and TRBJ2-5; no clear D gene. This CDR3 is 14 amino acids long. V lost 2 bases and J lost 5, with 13 bases in between. Germline loops: CDR1 SGDLS, CDR2 YYNGEE. The CDR3, as DNA: TGTGCCAGCAGCGTGGGCCAAGCTGGGGAGACCCAGTACTTC. Its translation: CASSVGQAGETQYF.

The chain recombines TRBV27 with TRBJ2-1; D is possibly TRBD1 or TRBD2 (5 bases each). Germline V gene data show CDR1 as MNHEY and CDR2 as SMNVEV (reference sequence). V lost 5 bases to trimming and J lost 4 bases, with 18 bases between them. This CDR3 is 16 amino acids long. Here the CDR3 DNA reads TGTGCCAGCAGTACTATCCCGGGACCCCAGTACAATGAGCAGTTCTTC. Translation gives CASSTIPGPQYNEQFF.

V gene TRBV16 combines with J gene TRBJ2-1; 12 bases fit TRBD2. The CDR3 is 17 residues long. CDR1 and CDR2 (germline): KGHSY, FQNENV. Trimming at V came to 4 bases and at J to 8 bases, leaving 12 bases not matched to a gene. CDR3 sequence reads: CASSPRTSGTFSDEQFF. As DNA, the CDR3 is TGTGCCAGCAGCCCTAGGACTAGCGGGACCTTTTCGGATGAGCAGTTCTTC.

This clone was seen a few times. This sequence joins TRBV5-4 and TRBJ2-7; D gene unclear. Germline lookup yields CDR1 SGHNT and CDR2 YYREEE (reference sequence). The V end was cut by 0 bases, the J end by 3 bases, with 4 bases between. CDR3 length: 12 amino acids. In DNA, the CDR3 is TGTGCCAGCAGCTTGGTGGGCTACGAGCAGTACTTC. Its translation is CASSLVGYEQYF. The full variable domain, rest sourced from reference TRBV5-4 and TRBJ2-7, is ETGVTQSPTHLIKTRGQQVTLRCSSQSGHNTVSWYQQALGQGPQFIFQYYREEENGRGNFPPRFSGLQFPNYSSELNVNALELDDSALYLCASSLVGYEQYFGPGTRLTVT.

The gene calls are TRBV5-1 and TRBJ1-3; tentative D call: TRBD1 (6 bases). Looked up from germline, CDR1 is SGHRS and CDR2 is YFSETQ. The ends were cut back, 0 bases at V and 2 bases at J, with 12 bases in the middle. The CDR3 spans 16 residues. CDR3 region: CASSLGANRAGNTIYF. Here the CDR3 DNA reads TGCGCCAGCAGCTTGGGGGCTAACAGGGCTGGAAACACCATATATTTT.

The rearrangement joins TRBV19 to TRBJ1-5, with unresolved D. This CDR3 is built from 14 residues. Between the trimmed V and J ends, which lost 7 bases and 7 bases, there was a span of 17 bases. In germline, CDR1 is LNHDA, CDR2 SQIVND (reference sequence). Here the CDR3 reads CASTPGRPGQPQHF. The CDR3 DNA is TGTGCCAGTACGCCCGGGCGGCCGGGGCAGCCCCAGCATTTT.

The chain uses TRBV7-2 and TRBJ2-5; TRBD2 agrees at 8 bases. V lost 3 bases, J lost 4 bases, and 10 bases stayed unmatched. This CDR3 is built from 16 residues. Germline V gene lookup returns CDR1 SGHTA and CDR2 FQGNSA. The CDR3 here is CASSLGVSGMGETQYF. The CDR3 coding sequence is TGTGCCAGCAGCTTGGGGGTTAGCGGGATGGGAGAGACCCAGTACTTC.

CDR3 in amino acids: CASSGALTDTQYF. CDR3 DNA: TGTGCCAGCTCGGGGGCCCTCACAGATACGCAGTATTTT. The chain has TRBV7-9 and TRBJ2-3, with D perhaps being TRBD1 or TRBD2 (6 bases each). The germline V and J ends were trimmed by 8 bases and 2 bases, with 11 bases remaining between them. Germline CDR1 and CDR2: SEHNR and FQNEAQ (reference sequence). The CDR3 runs 13 residues.

As to this clone: One junction end disagrees with the germline gene, perhaps due to a read error. V gene TRBV6-5 combines with J gene TRBJ1-2; D is undetermined. The CDR3 has 11 residues. CDR1 and CDR2 (germline): MNHEY, SVGAGI. CDR3 nucleotide sequence: TGTGCCGGCAGAACTAACTATGGCTACACCTTC. Protein product: CAGRTNYGYTF.

CDR3 sequence: CASSQESSSGRRYF. The CDR3 nucleotides read TGTGCCAGCAGCCAAGAAAGTTCTAGCGGGAGGAGATACTTC. This rearrangement joins TRBV14 to TRBJ2-5; 11 bases agree with TRBD2. With V trimmed by 0 bases and J by 14 bases, 8 bases remained unmatched. Germline values: CDR1 SGHDN, CDR2 FVKESK. The length of the CDR3 is 14 residues.

The table lists this clone with a count of one. The chain combines TRBV5-4 with TRBJ2-2; TRBD2 aligns across 12 bases. CDR1 is SGHNT and CDR2 is YYREEE in the germline V gene (reference sequence). This CDR3 has 16 amino acids. Trimming cost V 4 bases and J 6 bases; bases outside gene matches: 7. CDR3: CASSDRLAGVPGELFF. The CDR3 region has the DNA TGTGCCAGCAGCGATAGACTAGCGGGAGTTCCCGGGGAGCTGTTTTTT.

The chain uses TRBV12-5 and TRBJ2-5; D is perhaps TRBD2 (5 bases). V lost 6 bases, J lost 4 bases, and 18 bases lay in between. Germline CDR1 and CDR2: LGHNT and FRNRAP. The CDR3 is 15 amino acids. The CDR3 here is CASGPRIGVRETQYF. DNA of the CDR3: TGTGCTAGTGGCCCTCGTATCGGGGTACGAGAGACCCAGTACTTC.

This chain uses TRBV5-1 with TRBJ2-7; 8 bases match TRBD1. This CDR3 spans 15 amino acids. CDR1 and CDR2 (germline): SGHRS, YFSETQ. V lost 0 bases and J lost 7; bases outside the gene matches: 9. Here the CDR3 DNA reads TGCGCCAGCAGCTTGGCAACAGGGGGATCGGAGGAGCAGTACTTC. Translating it yields CASSLATGGSEEQYF.

In DNA, the CDR3 is TGCGCCAGCAGTCCAAAAGAGACAGGGGGAGTCCCTGAAGCTTTCTTT. Protein sequence: CASSPKETGGVPEAFF. The chain employs TRBV5-1 and TRBJ1-1; TRBD1 agrees at 9 bases. Trimming removed 5 bases from V and 6 bases from J; junction bases left unmatched: 14. The CDR3 runs 16 residues. Germline values: CDR1 SGHRS, CDR2 YFSETQ. Using reference TRBV5-1 and TRBJ1-1 for the parts outside the CDR3, the full variable domain is KAGVTQTPRYLIKTRGQQVTLSCSPISGHRSVSWYQQTPGQGLQFLFEYFSETQRNKGNFPGRFSGRQFSNSRSEMNVSTLELGDSALYLCASSPKETGGVPEAFFGQGTRLTVV.

The chain is built from TRBV5-8 and TRBJ1-1; D gene uncertain. This CDR3 has 14 residues. The germline V and J ends were trimmed by 0 bases and 0 bases, with 6 bases remaining between them. In germline, CDR1 is SGHTS, CDR2 YDEGEE. The CDR3 region is CASSLVSVNTEAFF. The CDR3 DNA follows: TGTGCCAGCAGCTTGGTCTCAGTGAACACTGAAGCTTTCTTT. Full variable domain (rest looked up from reference TRBV5-8 and TRBJ1-1): EAGVTQSPTHLIKTRGQQATLRCSPISGHTSVYWYQQALGLGLQFLLWYDEGEERNRGNFPPRFSGRQFPNYSSELNVNALELEDSALYLCASSLVSVNTEAFFGQGTRLTVV.